These T cell receptor beta chains were read from a single sample in a study of T cell responses to AZD1222 COVID-19 vaccine. This table comes from immunoSEQ multiplex PCR, and its TCRdb copy is limited to in-frame clones, with some not included. Of more than 100,000 clones listed, around 84% are singletons. Sequencing used peripheral blood, obtained on day 0 of AZD1222 vaccination. Receptors originate from an adult in good health. The CDR3 runs from the conserved cysteine through the conserved F or W. A D gene is named only where the DNA matches it firmly. Expanded clones are given a class, and other clones once, few, many or no size at all.

J gene: TRBJ2-1
V gene: TRBV7-9
D gene: .
clone size: .
CDR3 DNA: TGTGCCAGCAGCCAACCCAGTCAGGGCTCCTACAATGAGCAGTTCTTC
CDR3 protein: CASSQPSQGSYNEQFF

J gene: TRBJ1-1
V gene: TRBV5-4
D gene: TRBD1
clone size: .
CDR3 DNA: TGTGCCAGCAGCTGGATGCAGGGGGTTGCTTTCTTT
CDR3 protein: CASSWMQGVAFF

J gene: TRBJ2-7
V gene: TRBV5-5
D gene: .
clone size: .
CDR3 DNA: TGTGCCAGCAGCTTGGTGGACGGGAGCTCCTACGAGCAGTACTTC
CDR3 protein: CASSLVDGSSYEQYF

J gene: TRBJ1-2
V gene: TRBV7-6
D gene: .
clone size: few
CDR3 DNA: TGTGCCAGCAGCTTAAAAGGGACGGAATATGGCTACACCTTC
CDR3 protein: CASSLKGTEYGYTF

J gene: TRBJ1-3
V gene: TRBV9
D gene: .
clone size: .
CDR3 DNA: TGTGCCAGCAGCGCCTCCTGGGGAGGAAACACCATATATTTT
CDR3 protein: CASSASWGGNTIYF

J gene: TRBJ2-2
V gene: TRBV5-3
D gene: .
clone size: .
CDR3 DNA: TGTGCCAGAAGCTTGGGCGGGAACACCGGGGAGCTGTTTTTT
CDR3 protein: CARSLGGNTGELFF

J gene: TRBJ2-1
V gene: TRBV19
D gene: .
clone size: .
CDR3 DNA: TGTGCCAGTAGGCCGGTAAGCCCATACAATGAGCAGTTCTTC
CDR3 protein: CASRPVSPYNEQFF

J gene: TRBJ2-3
V gene: TRBV9
D gene: TRBD1
clone size: .
CDR3 DNA: TGTGCCAGCAGCGTACAGGGGGCGGCGGATACGCAGTATTTT
CDR3 protein: CASSVQGAADTQYF

J gene: TRBJ2-7
V gene: TRBV9
D gene: TRBD1
clone size: .
CDR3 DNA: TGTGCCAGCACCACCGGACAGGGGGGTCCCTACGAGCAGTACTTC
CDR3 protein: CASTTGQGGPYEQYF

J gene: TRBJ2-7
V gene: TRBV3-1/TRBV3-2
D gene: .
clone size: .
CDR3 DNA: TGTGCCAGCAGCCCAGGCGACGAGCAGTACTTC
CDR3 protein: CASSPGDEQYF

J gene: TRBJ2-7
V gene: TRBV10-3
D gene: .
clone size: .
CDR3 DNA: TGTGCCATCAGTCCCTTTCCCCAAGGGACCTACGAGCAGTACTTC
CDR3 protein: CAISPFPQGTYEQYF

J gene: TRBJ1-1
V gene: TRBV12-5
D gene: .
clone size: .
CDR3 DNA: TGTGCTAGTGTTCGACCCGGGACTGAAGCTTTCTTT
CDR3 protein: CASVRPGTEAFF

J gene: TRBJ1-5
V gene: TRBV18
D gene: .
clone size: .
CDR3 DNA: TGTGCCAGCTCACCGGCGACAAGCAATCAGCCCCAGCATTTT
CDR3 protein: CASSPATSNQPQHF

J gene: TRBJ1-4
V gene: TRBV11-2
D gene: .
clone size: .
CDR3 DNA: TGTGCCAGCAGCCGGGGGATGGGTAATGAAAAACTGTTTTTT
CDR3 protein: CASSRGMGNEKLFF

J gene: TRBJ2-3
V gene: TRBV6-5
D gene: TRBD2
clone size: .
CDR3 DNA: TGTGCCAGCAGTTATTCTAGCGGAAACACAGATACGCAGTATTTT
CDR3 protein: CASSYSSGNTDTQYF

J gene: TRBJ2-3
V gene: TRBV6-5
D gene: .
clone size: .
CDR3 DNA: TGTGCCAGCAGTTTGGGCGTGGTAAGAGATACGCAGTATTTT
CDR3 protein: CASSLGVVRDTQYF

J gene: TRBJ2-7
V gene: TRBV10-3
D gene: TRBD1
clone size: .
CDR3 DNA: TGTGCCATCAGTGGTGGGACAGGACCTTACGAGCAGTACTTC
CDR3 protein: CAISGGTGPYEQYF

J gene: TRBJ1-4
V gene: TRBV6-5
D gene: .
clone size: few
CDR3 DNA: TGTGCCAGCAACAAACTGGGCACTAATGAAAAACTGTTTTTT
CDR3 protein: CASNKLGTNEKLFF

J gene: TRBJ2-1
V gene: TRBV24-1
D gene: .
clone size: .
CDR3 DNA: TGTGCCACCAGTCAGGTTGAGGACAGTGAGCAGTTCTTC
CDR3 protein: CATSQVEDSEQFF

J gene: TRBJ2-7
V gene: TRBV4-2
D gene: .
clone size: .
CDR3 DNA: TGTGCCAGCAGCCAAGAAGTATACGGGATTCAATACGAGCAGTACTTC
CDR3 protein: CASSQEVYGIQYEQYF

J gene: TRBJ1-1
V gene: TRBV9
D gene: .
clone size: .
CDR3 DNA: TGTGCCAGCAGCCCTTTAAGGGACATTAACACTGAAGCTTTCTTT
CDR3 protein: CASSPLRDINTEAFF

J gene: TRBJ1-4
V gene: TRBV5-4
D gene: .
clone size: .
CDR3 DNA: TGTGCCAGCAGCCGGCGGGGGCAGGGCTCGGGAAAACTGTTTTTT
CDR3 protein: CASSRRGQGSGKLFF

J gene: TRBJ2-3
V gene: TRBV7-2
D gene: TRBD2
clone size: .
CDR3 DNA: TGTGCCAGCAGCCCCGAAGGGAGCGGGGGCCGGGGCACAGATACGCAGTATTTT
CDR3 protein: CASSPEGSGGRGTDTQYF

J gene: TRBJ2-2
V gene: TRBV28
D gene: .
clone size: .
CDR3 DNA: TGTGCCAGCAGTCAGACGGCCCCCACCGGGGAGCTGTTTTTT
CDR3 protein: CASSQTAPTGELFF

J gene: TRBJ1-1
V gene: TRBV29-1
D gene: .
clone size: .
CDR3 DNA: TGCAGCGTGGTTATACCCCCAATGAACACTGAAGCTTTCTTT
CDR3 protein: CSVVIPPMNTEAFF

J gene: TRBJ1-1
V gene: TRBV11-2
D gene: .
clone size: .
CDR3 DNA: TGTGCCAGCAGCTTAGATCGGGGAAGTGAAGCTTTCTTT
CDR3 protein: CASSLDRGSEAFF

J gene: TRBJ2-3
V gene: TRBV27
D gene: TRBD1
clone size: .
CDR3 DNA: TGTGCCAGCAGTTTATCGACAGGGGTCACAGATACGCAGTATTTT
CDR3 protein: CASSLSTGVTDTQYF

J gene: TRBJ1-5
V gene: TRBV28
D gene: .
clone size: .
CDR3 DNA: TGTGCCAGCGGCCGGGGCAATCAGCCCCAGCATTTT
CDR3 protein: CASGRGNQPQHF

J gene: TRBJ2-7
V gene: TRBV27
D gene: .
clone size: .
CDR3 DNA: TGTGCCAGCAGTTTCTCTAACGGCGAGCAGTACTTC
CDR3 protein: CASSFSNGEQYF

J gene: TRBJ2-5
V gene: TRBV2
D gene: .
clone size: once
CDR3 DNA: TGTGCCAGCAGTGAACATGGCGGAAAAGAAGAGACCCAGTACTTC
CDR3 protein: CASSEHGGKEETQYF

J gene: TRBJ2-5
V gene: TRBV5-4
D gene: TRBD1
clone size: .
CDR3 DNA: TGTGCCAGCAGTTCCCGGGACAGGCAAGAGACCCAGTACTTC
CDR3 protein: CASSSRDRQETQYF

J gene: TRBJ1-2
V gene: TRBV4-1
D gene: .
clone size: .
CDR3 DNA: TGCGCCACGGCCGACAGCACCTATGGCTACACCTTC
CDR3 protein: CATADSTYGYTF

J gene: TRBJ2-3
V gene: TRBV19
D gene: .
clone size: .
CDR3 DNA: TGTGCCAGTACCCCGGGTCCCCCCCCATTGGATACGCAGTATTTT
CDR3 protein: CASTPGPPPLDTQYF

J gene: TRBJ2-2
V gene: TRBV7-3
D gene: .
clone size: .
CDR3 DNA: TGTGCCAGCAGCTTGGGACCCGGGGAGCTGTTTTTT
CDR3 protein: CASSLGPGELFF

J gene: TRBJ2-4
V gene: TRBV28
D gene: .
clone size: .
CDR3 DNA: TGTGCCAGCAGTTTAACAGGGACGGTTTTCAAAAACATTCAGTACTTC
CDR3 protein: CASSLTGTVFKNIQYF

J gene: TRBJ2-1
V gene: TRBV7-2
D gene: TRBD2
clone size: .
CDR3 DNA: TGTGCCAGCAGCTTAGGGAGCGGGAGTCCCAATGAGCAGTTCTTC
CDR3 protein: CASSLGSGSPNEQFF

J gene: TRBJ2-6
V gene: TRBV21-1
D gene: .
clone size: .
CDR3 DNA: TGTGCCAGCAGCAAATGTGCAGAGCCCTCTGGGGCCAACGTCCTGACTTTC
CDR3 protein: CASSKCAEPSGANVLTF

J gene: TRBJ2-4
V gene: TRBV14
D gene: .
clone size: once
CDR3 DNA: TGTGCCAGCAGCCAAGAACGCGGGGCCGGGAACATTCAGTACTTC
CDR3 protein: CASSQERGAGNIQYF

J gene: TRBJ2-7
V gene: TRBV5-1
D gene: .
clone size: .
CDR3 DNA: TGCGCCAGCAGCTTGAGTGTACCACCGGGCGAGCAGTACTTC
CDR3 protein: CASSLSVPPGEQYF

J gene: TRBJ2-7
V gene: TRBV7-2
D gene: .
clone size: once
CDR3 DNA: TGTGCCAGCAGCTCCCCCGGGCCCGCCCTCTACGAGCAGTACTTC
CDR3 protein: CASSSPGPALYEQYF

J gene: TRBJ1-5
V gene: TRBV6-5
D gene: TRBD1
clone size: .
CDR3 DNA: TGTGCCAGCAGACTTCCGGGACAGGGCAATCAGCCCCAGCATTTT
CDR3 protein: CASRLPGQGNQPQHF